The 18 T cell receptor beta chains below come from one sample, sequenced in a study of T cell clonality in common variable immunodeficiency (dated by TCRdb to between 2014 and 2017). The library relied on the immunoSEQ multiplex PCR assay. The immuneACCESS repertoire file appears here via TCRdb, limited to in-frame rearrangements. These files lack a portion of the clones; in checked studies, under half of the deficit traces to unresolved V genes, and the cause of the others is not known. The table shows roughly 70,000 clones here, with no singletons. The ten largest make up 1.5% to 2% of the sample. Sample: peripheral blood mononuclear cells. These receptors were obtained from a person aged 18 to 70 in good health.

This clone was observed at least ten times. CDR3 sequence: CAWSVRSWGAGNTIYF. The DNA read from the CDR3 is TGTGCCTGGAGTGTAAGGTCATGGGGGGCTGGAAACACC. V usage is TRBV30 and J usage is TRBJ1-3; D possibly corresponds to TRBD1 (5 bases). The sequence runs out 3 residues before the end of the CDR3; the remainder is reconstructed from the germline J gene. The ends were cut back, 0 bases at V and 2 bases at J, with 14 bases in the middle. The CDR3 is 16 amino acids. CDR1 and CDR2 (germline): GTSNPN, SVGIG (reference sequence).

Many counts were recorded for this clone. Coverage ceases 3 residues before the CDR3 finishes, and the germline J gene fills in the end. The genes are TRBV28 and TRBJ1-3; TRBD1 is a possible D gene (6 bases). This CDR3 is built from 15 residues. V was clipped by 7 bases and J by 1 base, with 14 bases between them. The V gene's germline CDR1 is MDHEN and CDR2 SYDVKM. CDR3 bases read: TGTGCCAGCACCACCTTCGGGACATCTGGAAACACC. This sequence encodes CASTTFGTSGNT. The entire CDR3 protein is CASTTFGTSGNTIYF.

This clone was recorded many times. Coverage ceases 3 residues before the CDR3 finishes, and the germline J gene fills in the end. V is TRBV5-1 and J is TRBJ1-2; 7 bases fit TRBD1. This CDR3 region has 15 residues. J gave up 4 bases and V 0 bases, and 6 bases lay outside the gene matches. Germline assignment: CDR1 SGHRS and CDR2 YFSETQ. The CDR3 sequence: CASSLVTGVGYGYTF. CDR3 bases read: TGCGCCAGCAGCTTGGTTACAGGGGTGGGCTATGGC.

This clone was recorded many times. The CDR3 end is not reached by the read, which stops 3 residues before it; the germline J gene fills it in. The chain recombines TRBV19 with TRBJ2-1, with 9 bases lining up with TRBD1. Germline V gene lookup returns CDR1 LNHDA and CDR2 SQIVND (reference sequence). The CDR3 is 14 residues long. J was trimmed by 7 bases and V by 5 bases; bases with no gene match: 6. The part of the CDR3 DNA that was read is TGTGCCAGTAGTCTAAGGACAGGGGTGAATGAG. It yields the protein CASSLRTGVNE. The whole CDR3 protein is CASSLRTGVNEQFF.

The sample holds many counts of this clone. The read ends 3 residues before the CDR3 terminus; that terminus is restored from the germline J gene. The genes are TRBV19 and TRBJ2-3, with TRBD2 matching over 11 bases. V shed 7 bases and J 0 bases; nucleotides not matched to a gene: 6. In germline, CDR1 is LNHDA, CDR2 SQIVND (reference sequence). This CDR3 has 16 residues. CDR3 amino acids: CASTRTSGSSTDTQYF. Partial CDR3 DNA: TGTGCCAGTACCCGGACTAGCGGGTCTAGCACAGATACG.

This clone was seen repeatedly, ten times or more. The read halts 3 residues ahead of the CDR3 end, with the missing end drawn from the germline J gene. V is TRBV19 and J is TRBJ2-2, with D perhaps TRBD1 or TRBD2 (5 bases each). The CDR3 runs to 16 residues. V lost 5 bases to trimming and J lost 0 bases, with 13 bases between them. Germline values: CDR1 LNHDA, CDR2 SQIVND (reference sequence). The part of the CDR3 DNA that was read is TGTGCCAGTAGTCCGAGGGAGACAGCGAACACCGGGGAG. It specifies CASSPRETANTGE. In full, the CDR3 is CASSPRETANTGELFF.

This clone has a count of ten or more. The read terminates 3 residues before the CDR3 end, so the remaining end is supplied by the germline J gene. V usage is TRBV20-1 and J usage is TRBJ2-3; 9 nucleotides align to TRBD2. The CDR3 is 15 amino acids. V gave up 3 bases and J gave up 6 bases; unmatched junction bases: 10. Germline CDR1 is DFQATT and CDR2 is SNEGSKA (reference sequence). The CDR3 bases that were read are TGCAGTGCTAGTGAGCTAGGTCTAGCGGGGGATACG. This gives the protein CSASELGLAGDT. The entire CDR3 is CSASELGLAGDTQYF.

This clone occurred many times. The CDR3 extends 3 residues past the end of the read, so its final part is completed from the germline J gene. The rearrangement links TRBV10-1 to TRBJ2-1, with D possibly called TRBD1 or TRBD2 (5 bases each). Germline V CDR1 and CDR2: WNHNN, SYGVQD (reference sequence). Trimming took off 0 bases at V and 1 base at J, with 10 bases between the two ends. This CDR3 region has 16 residues. The covered CDR3 bases are TGCGCCAGCAGTGAGTCGAGGGCAGGGTCCTACAATGAG. Its protein product is CASSESRAGSYNE. The full CDR3 protein reads CASSESRAGSYNEQFF.

This clone was detected many times. Read coverage stops 3 residues before the CDR3 terminus; the germline J gene supplies the remainder. This chain links TRBV7-3 with TRBJ2-7; perhaps TRBD1 as D (6 bases). The CDR3 sequence is 14 residues long. Germline-derived CDR1 and CDR2 are SGHTA and FQGTGA. V was clipped by 5 bases and J by 3 bases, with 14 bases between them. The DNA read from the CDR3 is TGTGCCAGCAGCACCTCACGAGGGGGCTACGAG. Amino acid sequence: CASSTSRGGYE. The complete CDR3 protein is CASSTSRGGYEQYF.

This clone was recorded at least ten times. From the germline J gene comes the end of the CDR3, since the read stops 3 residues before it. V gene TRBV19 combines with J gene TRBJ2-7, with 10 nucleotides matching TRBD1. Germline values: CDR1 LNHDA, CDR2 SQIVND (reference sequence). The trim removed 7 bases at V and 0 bases at J, leaving 6 bases unmatched. The CDR3 is 15 residues long. The part of the CDR3 DNA that was read is TGTGCCAGTACCCGGACAGGGGGAACCTCCTACGAG. This gives the protein CASTRTGGTSYE. The complete CDR3 reads CASTRTGGTSYEQYF.

This clone was seen many times. The read is 3 residues too short to cover the CDR3 end, so that end is filled in from the germline J gene. This chain joins TRBV2 and TRBJ2-4; 9 nucleotides agree with TRBD1. V shed 9 bases, J shed 7 bases, and the junction held 10 bases outside the gene matches. CDR1 and CDR2 (germline): SNHLY, FYNNEI. CDR3 size: 14 residues. The CDR3 DNA, read in part, is TGTGCCAGGGATTCCGGGACAGGGAATAACATT. Encoded protein: CARDSGTGNNI. In full, the CDR3 reads CARDSGTGNNIQYF.

This clone has at least ten counts. The observed sequence ends 3 residues before the CDR3 terminus, with the missing tail filled in from the germline J gene. The chain combines TRBV20-1 with TRBJ1-6, with 12 bases that match TRBD1. The CDR3 is 14 residues long. V trimming: 3 bases; J trimming: 10 bases; junction bases outside the gene matches: 4. Germline-derived CDR1 and CDR2 are DFQATT and SNEGSKA (reference sequence). CDR3 region: CSARGTGGESPLHF. CDR3 DNA (partial): TGCAGTGCTAGGGGGACAGGGGGCGAATCACCC.

This clone occurred many times. The CDR3 end falls 3 residues outside the read, so it is completed with the germline J gene. V and J are TRBV19 and TRBJ1-6; D might be TRBD1 (6 bases). With 4 bases removed from V and 6 bases from J, the gap between germline ends came to 10 bases. The CDR3 runs 14 residues. Germline assignment: CDR1 LNHDA and CDR2 SQIVND (reference sequence). CDR3 bases read: TGTGCCAGTAGTACCAGGGGACCTAATTCACCC. Protein: CASSTRGPNSP. The whole CDR3 sequence reads CASSTRGPNSPLHF.

This clone has just a few counts. The read falls 3 residues short of the CDR3 end, and the missing part is taken from the germline J gene. The V and J genes are TRBV11-2 and TRBJ1-1; no reliable D call. CDR3 length equals 14 residues. Trimming pared 0 bases from V and 0 bases from J, leaving 5 bases between. CDR1 is SGHAT, CDR2 FQNNGV, per germline. The CDR3 is CASSLDRVNTEAFF. CDR3 DNA, as far as it was read: TGTGCCAGCAGCTTAGATAGGGTGAACACTGAA.

This clone has a count of ten or more. The read comes to an end 3 residues before the CDR3 does, leaving the germline J gene to fill in the end. The rearrangement links TRBV7-9 to TRBJ1-3, with D perhaps matching TRBD1 (5 bases). Per germline, CDR1 SEHNR and CDR2 FQNEAQ (reference sequence). V was clipped by 3 bases and J by 5 bases, with 8 bases between them. The CDR3 runs 13 residues. CDR3: CASSLGGRNTIYF. CDR3 bases read: TGTGCCAGCAGCTTGGGGGGACGAAACACC.

This clone came up many times. The CDR3 end falls 3 residues outside the read, so it is completed with the germline J gene. The rearrangement uses TRBV4-2 and TRBJ2-3; D not certain. Germline-derived CDR1 and CDR2 are LGHNA and YNFKEQ. V lost 3 bases and J 4 bases, leaving 8 bases between the germline ends. The CDR3 consists of 13 residues. The part of the CDR3 DNA that was read is TGTGCCAGCAGCCAGCAGGTGGCAGATACG. Its protein is CASSQQVADT. The CDR3 reads in full as CASSQQVADTQYF.

The CDR3 region is CASSLAIGGLAGTDTQYF. The CDR3 DNA, read in part, is TGCGCCAGCAGCTTGGCCATAGGGGGACTAGCGGGCACAGATACG. J is TRBJ2-3 and V is TRBV5-1; 11 nucleotides match TRBD2. Read sequence stops 3 residues before the CDR3 end, and the germline J gene provides the missing end. CDR3 length: 18 amino acids. Germline V CDR1 and CDR2: SGHRS, YFSETQ. V lost 0 bases and J lost 1; bases outside the gene matches: 7.

The sample holds many counts of this clone. The CDR3 end lies 3 residues beyond the end of the read and is filled in from the germline J gene. The chain links TRBV19 to TRBJ2-2; perhaps TRBD1 as D (6 bases). CDR1 is LNHDA, CDR2 SQIVND, per germline (reference sequence). The CDR3 length is 14 residues. The germline V and J ends were trimmed by 5 bases and 4 bases, with 11 bases remaining between them. The CDR3 here is CASSQGSGTGELFF. CDR3 DNA (partial): TGTGCCAGTAGTCAGGGGTCGGGCACCGGGGAG.